This TCR beta chain came from a study of blood T cell repertoires in COVID-19. Whole-study context: The United States, Italy and Spain were the sources of the acute and convalescent COVID-19 samples.

Per the original methods: Counts of nucleated cells, estimated from reference gene primer amplification, were obtained. Libraries were prepared by immunoSEQ multiplex PCR; TCRdb keeps only in-frame clonotypes and omits some of them. V, J and clone size reflect that table, while D and trimming were determined from the DNA. Of about 180,000 clones in the sample, less than 90% are singletons; the top ten hold less than 25%. The germline V gene encodes CDR1 SGHTA and CDR2 FQGNSA. The CDR3 contains 12 residues. V was clipped by 4 bases and J by 8 bases, with 11 bases between them. This receptor was taken from an older man with active or convalescent COVID-19. The gene calls are TRBV7-2 and TRBJ1-2; the D gene is possibly TRBD1 (5 bases). The material sequenced was peripheral blood. In DNA form, the CDR3 reads TGTGCCAGCAGCTCACGGACATTCGGCTACACCTTC. Protein: CASSSRTFGYTF.